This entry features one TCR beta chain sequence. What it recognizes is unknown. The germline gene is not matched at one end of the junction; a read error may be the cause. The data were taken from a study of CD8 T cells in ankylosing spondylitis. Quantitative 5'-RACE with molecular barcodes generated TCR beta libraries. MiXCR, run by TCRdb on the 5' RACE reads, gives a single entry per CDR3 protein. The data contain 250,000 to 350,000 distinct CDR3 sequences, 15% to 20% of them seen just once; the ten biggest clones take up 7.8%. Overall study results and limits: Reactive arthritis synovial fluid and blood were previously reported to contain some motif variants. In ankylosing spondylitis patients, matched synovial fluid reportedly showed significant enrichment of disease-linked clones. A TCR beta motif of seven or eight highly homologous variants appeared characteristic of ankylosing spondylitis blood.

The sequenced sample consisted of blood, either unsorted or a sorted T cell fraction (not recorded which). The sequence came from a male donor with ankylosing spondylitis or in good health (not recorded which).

The CDR3 loop is CASRDLGDSANEKPFF. The CDR3 nucleotides are TGTGCCAGCAGAGATCTGGGGGACAGCGCTAATGAAAAACCGTTTTTT. The rearrangement uses TRBV27 and TRBJ1-4; 7 positions agree with TRBD1. In germline, CDR1 is MNHEY, CDR2 SMNVEV (reference sequence). This CDR3 region has 16 residues.